This T cell receptor (beta chain) was sequenced for a study of blood T cell repertoires in COVID-19. At the level of the study: T cells, B-cell-depleted T cells, or PBMCs provided the cDNA or gDNA that served as material.

V lost 6 bases to trimming and J lost 3 bases, with 14 bases between them. There are 14 residues in the CDR3. Per the germline V gene, CDR1 is PRHDT and CDR2 is FYEKMQ (reference sequence). Original processing methods: Researchers report that nucleated cell counts were estimated from reference gene primer amplification. TCRdb's table, derived via immunoSEQ multiplex PCR, lists solely in-frame clones and lacks some. V and J calls and clone size come straight from that table; D and trimming were deduced from the DNA. This table has about 430,000 clones, around 90% appearing once. The receptor's source is a young man with COVID-19, enrolled during active disease. The V and J genes are TRBV13 and TRBJ1-2; TRBD1 is a possible D gene (6 bases). Material: peripheral blood. CDR3 loop: CASRQGILDYGYTF. CDR3 nucleotides: TGTGCCAGCAGACAGGGTATCTTAGACTATGGCTACACCTTC. The full variable domain, its missing parts supplied by reference TRBV13 and TRBJ1-2, is AAGVIQSPRHLIKEKRETATLKCYPIPRHDTVYWYQQGPGQDPQFLISFYEKMQSDKGSIPDRFSAQQFSDYHSELNMSSLELGDSALYFCASRQGILDYGYTFGSGTRLTVV.